This T cell receptor (beta chain) appears in the sequencing data of a study of cytomegalovirus exposure and HLA in healthy donors. Points from the study as a whole: The study put 160 or so TCR beta chains on its list as cytomegalovirus-associated. Rarity marked most TCR sequences, yet some public TCRs occurred in many donors. The authors confirmed in vitro that a few CMV-associated chains were specific for CMV antigens. Reportedly, diagnosis of cytomegalovirus status by the classifier showed high specificity and sensitivity.

Sequencing used immunoSEQ multiplex PCR; TCRdb keeps in-frame clones, though not all of them. The repertoire includes 60,000 or so clones, roughly 90% of them detected once, and around 2% sits in the top ten. The length of the CDR3 is 13 residues. Trimming took 3 bases from V and 4 from J, leaving 10 bases between them. CDR1 and CDR2 from the germline V gene are GTSNPN and SVGIG (reference sequence). Concerning this clone itself: The antigen is unknown.

The chain has TRBV30 and TRBJ2-1; D may be TRBD1 (5 bases). The TCR was taken from a woman in her twenties or thirties in good health and CMV-seronegative. Sequences were obtained from PBMCs. The CDR3 loop reads CAWSHDSYNEQFF. In nucleotides, the CDR3 is TGTGCCTGGAGCCACGACAGTTACAATGAGCAGTTCTTC.